A selection of T cell receptor beta chains follows, all from one sample in a study of molecular identifiers for immune sequencing clone quantification. TCRdb reanalysed the PCR reads using MiXCR and keeps one entry per CDR3 protein. The sample has tens of thousands of distinct CDR3 sequences, roughly 15% seen once. The sequencing sample was made of naive CD8+ T cells from blood, with Jurkat cell RNA spiked in. The receptors come from a human donor in good health. Some libraries in this study had Jurkat cell RNA spiked in. Each CDR3 is given with its conserved first and last residue. D genes are given only for firm matches. Clone size is shown for a subset of rows, as once, few, many or a class of expanded clone.

D gene	CDR3 length	J gene	V gene	clone size	CDR3 DNA	CDR3 protein
-	13	TRBJ2-7	TRBV29-1	many	TGCAGCGTTGAACTGACAACCACCTACGAGCAGTACTTC	CSVELTTTYEQYF
-	15	TRBJ2-7	TRBV4-1	-	TGCGCCAGCAGCCAAGAACAGGGACTCTCCTACGAGCAGTACTTC	CASSQEQGLSYEQYF
TRBD1	13	TRBJ1-6	TRBV12-5	-	TGTGCTAGTCAGGGGACAGTAAATTCACCCCTCCACTTT	CASQGTVNSPLHF
-	13	TRBJ2-5	TRBV27	many	TGTGCCAGCAGTGAGAGGGACGGAGAGACCCAGTACTTC	CASSERDGETQYF
TRBD2	17	TRBJ2-2	TRBV7-9	many	TGTGCCAGCAGCCCGCCCAGCGGGAAGACGAACACCGGGGAGCTGTTTTTT	CASSPPSGKTNTGELFF
-	15	TRBJ2-1	TRBV24-1	many	TGTGCCACCAGCAACTCTTTTGAACCCTACAATGAGCAGTTCTTC	CATSNSFEPYNEQFF
-	15	TRBJ2-5	TRBV4-2	many	TGTGCCAGCAGCCAAGATTCAGGGGTGGTCGAGACCCAGTACTTC	CASSQDSGVVETQYF
-	16	TRBJ2-2	TRBV9	many	TGTGCCAGCAGCGAAAGGGTAGGGAGAAACACCGGGGAGCTGTTTTTT	CASSERVGRNTGELFF
-	15	TRBJ1-3	TRBV5-1	many	TGCGCCAGCAGCTTGGACCCAAGCTCTGGAAACACCATATATTTT	CASSLDPSSGNTIYF
-	16	TRBJ2-1	TRBV29-1	-	TGCAGCGTCGACAATCCGGGACTTCTCTCCTACAATGAGCAGTTCTTC	CSVDNPGLLSYNEQFF
TRBD2	16	TRBJ2-5	TRBV6-5	medium-sized	TGTGCCAGCAGCTCCGGGACTAGTCTGGCCCAAGAGACCCAGTACTTC	CASSSGTSLAQETQYF
-	13	TRBJ2-2	TRBV28	many	TGTGCCAGCAGTTTATATGAAGCCGGGGAGCTGTTTTTT	CASSLYEAGELFF
-	14	TRBJ1-1	TRBV19	-	TGTGCCAGTACTCTGTGGGTTGAGGACACTGAAGCTTTCTTT	CASTLWVEDTEAFF
-	13	TRBJ2-7	TRBV20-1	-	TGCAGTGCTAGAGTTCTCCGTTCCTACGAGCAGTACTTC	CSARVLRSYEQYF
-	14	TRBJ1-4	TRBV7-9	-	TGTGCCAGCAGCCAAGAGCTCGGAAATGAAAAACTGTTTTTT	CASSQELGNEKLFF
-	15	TRBJ1-1	TRBV4-1	many	TGCGCCAGCAGCCAAGAAGGGCAGATGAACACTGAAGCTTTCTTT	CASSQEGQMNTEAFF